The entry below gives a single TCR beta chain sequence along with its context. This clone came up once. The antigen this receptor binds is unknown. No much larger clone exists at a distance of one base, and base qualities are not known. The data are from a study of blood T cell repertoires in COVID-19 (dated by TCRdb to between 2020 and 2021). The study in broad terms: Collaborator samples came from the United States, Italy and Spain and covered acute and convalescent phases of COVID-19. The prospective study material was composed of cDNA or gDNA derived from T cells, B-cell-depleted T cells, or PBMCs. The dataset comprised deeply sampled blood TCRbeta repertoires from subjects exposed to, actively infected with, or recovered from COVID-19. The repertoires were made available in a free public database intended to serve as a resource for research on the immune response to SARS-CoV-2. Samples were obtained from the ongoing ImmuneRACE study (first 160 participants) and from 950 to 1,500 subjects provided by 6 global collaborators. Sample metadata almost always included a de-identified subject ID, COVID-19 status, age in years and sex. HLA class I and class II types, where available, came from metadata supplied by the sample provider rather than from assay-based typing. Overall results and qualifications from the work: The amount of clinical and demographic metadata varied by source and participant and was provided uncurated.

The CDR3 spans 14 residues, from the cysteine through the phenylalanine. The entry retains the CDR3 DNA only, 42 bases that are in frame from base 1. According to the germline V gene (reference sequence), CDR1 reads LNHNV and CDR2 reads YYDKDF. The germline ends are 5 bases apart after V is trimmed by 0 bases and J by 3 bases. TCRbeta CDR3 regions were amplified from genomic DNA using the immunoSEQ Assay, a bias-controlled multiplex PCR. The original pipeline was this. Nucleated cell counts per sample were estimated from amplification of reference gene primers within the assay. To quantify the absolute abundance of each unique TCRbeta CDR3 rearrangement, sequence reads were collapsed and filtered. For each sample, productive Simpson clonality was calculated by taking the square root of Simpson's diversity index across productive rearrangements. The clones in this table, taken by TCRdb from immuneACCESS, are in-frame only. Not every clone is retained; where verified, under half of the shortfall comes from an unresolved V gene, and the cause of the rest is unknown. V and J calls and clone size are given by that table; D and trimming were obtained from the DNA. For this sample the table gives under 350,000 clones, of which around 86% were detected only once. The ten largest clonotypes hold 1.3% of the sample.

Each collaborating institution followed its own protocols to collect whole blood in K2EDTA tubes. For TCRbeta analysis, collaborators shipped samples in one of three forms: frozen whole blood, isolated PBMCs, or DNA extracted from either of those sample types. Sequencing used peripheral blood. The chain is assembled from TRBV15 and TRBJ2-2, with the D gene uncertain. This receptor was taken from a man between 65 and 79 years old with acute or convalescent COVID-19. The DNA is TGTGCCACCAGCAGAGATCGGGACACCGGGGAGCTGTTTTTT. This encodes CATSRDRDTGELFF.